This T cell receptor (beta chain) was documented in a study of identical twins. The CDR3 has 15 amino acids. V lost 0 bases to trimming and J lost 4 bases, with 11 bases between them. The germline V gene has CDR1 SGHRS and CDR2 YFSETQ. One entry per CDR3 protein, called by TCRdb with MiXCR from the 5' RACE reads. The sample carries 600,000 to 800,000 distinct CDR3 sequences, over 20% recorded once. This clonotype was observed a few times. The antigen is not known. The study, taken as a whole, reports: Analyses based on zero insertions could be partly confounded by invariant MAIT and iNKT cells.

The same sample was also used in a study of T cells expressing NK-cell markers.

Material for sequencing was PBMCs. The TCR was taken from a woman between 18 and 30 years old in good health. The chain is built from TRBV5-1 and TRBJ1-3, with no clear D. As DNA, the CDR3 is TGCGCCAGCAGCTTGGTACCTTTAGACGGAAACACCATATATTTT. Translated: CASSLVPLDGNTIYF.